The clone carrying this TCR beta chain was counted between two and nine times. A second roughly 6 to 12 cycle PCR used barcoded and J-beta primers. MiXCR, applied by TCRdb to the 5' RACE reads, yields one record per CDR3 protein. This table holds roughly 1,700,000 distinct CDR3 sequences, about 30% found once. The authors isolated at least 6.5 million PBMCs per sample. The entry originates in a study of blood T cells in healthy people across ages. Germline loops: CDR1 SGHRS, CDR2 YFSETQ. CDR3 length: 15 amino acids. The V gene lost 1 base and the J gene lost 3 bases, with 13 bases spanning the gap. The source material was blood. The chain joins TRBV5-1 to TRBJ2-5, with unresolved D. This receptor was identified in a woman younger than 45 in good health. CDR3 sequence reads: CASSLLGRGKETQYF. The CDR3, as DNA: TGCGCCAGCAGCTTGTTAGGACGTGGGAAAGAGACCCAGTACTTC.